This paragraph covers one T cell receptor (beta chain) sequence. These data originate in a study of blood T cell repertoires in COVID-19. Study summary: COVID-19 samples, acute and convalescent, were from the United States, Italy and Spain. T cells, B-cell-depleted T cells, or PBMCs provided the cDNA or gDNA that served as material.

Sequenced by immunoSEQ multiplex PCR; TCRdb stores in-frame clones only, minus some. This table has 70,000 to 80,000 clones, around 90% appearing once. Material: peripheral blood. The sequence derives from a human donor in a cohort sampled during active COVID-19.

CDR3 nucleotide sequence: TGTGCCAGCAGTGAAGTCCTAGGACAGGGGGGCCATCAGTACTTC. Translating gives CASSEVLGQGGHQYF. The chain combines TRBV25-1 with TRBJ2-4; 10 bases fit TRBD1. Germline values: CDR1 MGHDK, CDR2 SYGVNS. CDR3 length equals 15 residues. The trim removed 2 bases at V and 12 bases at J, leaving 10 bases unmatched.